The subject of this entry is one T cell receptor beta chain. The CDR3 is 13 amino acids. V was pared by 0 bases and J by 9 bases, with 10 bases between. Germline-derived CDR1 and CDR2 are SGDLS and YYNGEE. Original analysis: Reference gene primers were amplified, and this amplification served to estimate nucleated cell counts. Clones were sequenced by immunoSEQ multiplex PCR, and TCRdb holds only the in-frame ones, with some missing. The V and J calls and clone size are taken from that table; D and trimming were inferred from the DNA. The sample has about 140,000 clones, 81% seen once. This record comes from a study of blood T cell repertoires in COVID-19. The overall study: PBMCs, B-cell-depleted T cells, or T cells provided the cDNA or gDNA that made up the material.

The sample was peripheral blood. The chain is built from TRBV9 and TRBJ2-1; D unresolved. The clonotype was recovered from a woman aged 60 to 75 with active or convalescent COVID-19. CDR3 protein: CASSVDLRSEQFF. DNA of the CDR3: TGTGCCAGCAGCGTAGACTTGAGGAGTGAGCAGTTCTTC.